One and the same sample provided the 2 T cell receptor beta chains below, sequenced in a study of blood T cell repertoires in COVID-19. The data were produced by immunoSEQ multiplex PCR, yet TCRdb's version contains in-frame clones alone and is incomplete. The data hold about 140,000 clones, with under 90% observed a single time. The sample was peripheral blood. The receptor source for this set is a human donor in a cohort sampled during active COVID-19.

The V call is TRBV14, the J call TRBJ2-7, with D perhaps TRBD2 (6 bases). This CDR3 is 17 amino acids long. V was trimmed by 4 bases and J by 3 bases, leaving 22 bases between them. Germline lookup yields CDR1 SGHDN and CDR2 FVKESK. The CDR3 sequence is CASSRLSRLSGLYEQYF. The CDR3 nucleotides read TGTGCCAGCAGCCGCCTGTCCCGCCTCTCGGGACTCTACGAGCAGTACTTC.

The V and J genes are TRBV28 and TRBJ1-5; tentatively, D is TRBD1 (6 bases). Trimming stripped 5 bases from V and 2 bases from J, with 10 bases between. Germline-derived CDR1 and CDR2 are MDHEN and SYDVKM. CDR3 size: 14 residues. CDR3 sequence: CASSRRQGNQPQHF. DNA of the CDR3: TGTGCCAGCAGTCGGCGACAGGGCAATCAGCCCCAGCATTTT.